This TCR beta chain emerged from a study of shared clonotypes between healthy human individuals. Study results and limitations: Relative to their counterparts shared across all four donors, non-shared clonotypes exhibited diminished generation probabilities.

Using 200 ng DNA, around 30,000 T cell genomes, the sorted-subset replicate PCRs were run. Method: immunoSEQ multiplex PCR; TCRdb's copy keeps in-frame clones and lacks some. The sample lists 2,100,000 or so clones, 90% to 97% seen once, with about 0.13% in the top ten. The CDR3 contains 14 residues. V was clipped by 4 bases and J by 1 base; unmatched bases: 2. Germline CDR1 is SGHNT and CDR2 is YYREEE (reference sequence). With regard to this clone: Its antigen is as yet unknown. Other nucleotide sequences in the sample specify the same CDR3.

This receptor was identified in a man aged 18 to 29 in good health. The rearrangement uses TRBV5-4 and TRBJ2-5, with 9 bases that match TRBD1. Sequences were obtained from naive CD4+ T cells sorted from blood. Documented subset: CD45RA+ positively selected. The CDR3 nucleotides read TGTGCCAGCAGCCGGGGACAGGGCCAAGAGACCCAGTACTTC. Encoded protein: CASSRGQGQETQYF.